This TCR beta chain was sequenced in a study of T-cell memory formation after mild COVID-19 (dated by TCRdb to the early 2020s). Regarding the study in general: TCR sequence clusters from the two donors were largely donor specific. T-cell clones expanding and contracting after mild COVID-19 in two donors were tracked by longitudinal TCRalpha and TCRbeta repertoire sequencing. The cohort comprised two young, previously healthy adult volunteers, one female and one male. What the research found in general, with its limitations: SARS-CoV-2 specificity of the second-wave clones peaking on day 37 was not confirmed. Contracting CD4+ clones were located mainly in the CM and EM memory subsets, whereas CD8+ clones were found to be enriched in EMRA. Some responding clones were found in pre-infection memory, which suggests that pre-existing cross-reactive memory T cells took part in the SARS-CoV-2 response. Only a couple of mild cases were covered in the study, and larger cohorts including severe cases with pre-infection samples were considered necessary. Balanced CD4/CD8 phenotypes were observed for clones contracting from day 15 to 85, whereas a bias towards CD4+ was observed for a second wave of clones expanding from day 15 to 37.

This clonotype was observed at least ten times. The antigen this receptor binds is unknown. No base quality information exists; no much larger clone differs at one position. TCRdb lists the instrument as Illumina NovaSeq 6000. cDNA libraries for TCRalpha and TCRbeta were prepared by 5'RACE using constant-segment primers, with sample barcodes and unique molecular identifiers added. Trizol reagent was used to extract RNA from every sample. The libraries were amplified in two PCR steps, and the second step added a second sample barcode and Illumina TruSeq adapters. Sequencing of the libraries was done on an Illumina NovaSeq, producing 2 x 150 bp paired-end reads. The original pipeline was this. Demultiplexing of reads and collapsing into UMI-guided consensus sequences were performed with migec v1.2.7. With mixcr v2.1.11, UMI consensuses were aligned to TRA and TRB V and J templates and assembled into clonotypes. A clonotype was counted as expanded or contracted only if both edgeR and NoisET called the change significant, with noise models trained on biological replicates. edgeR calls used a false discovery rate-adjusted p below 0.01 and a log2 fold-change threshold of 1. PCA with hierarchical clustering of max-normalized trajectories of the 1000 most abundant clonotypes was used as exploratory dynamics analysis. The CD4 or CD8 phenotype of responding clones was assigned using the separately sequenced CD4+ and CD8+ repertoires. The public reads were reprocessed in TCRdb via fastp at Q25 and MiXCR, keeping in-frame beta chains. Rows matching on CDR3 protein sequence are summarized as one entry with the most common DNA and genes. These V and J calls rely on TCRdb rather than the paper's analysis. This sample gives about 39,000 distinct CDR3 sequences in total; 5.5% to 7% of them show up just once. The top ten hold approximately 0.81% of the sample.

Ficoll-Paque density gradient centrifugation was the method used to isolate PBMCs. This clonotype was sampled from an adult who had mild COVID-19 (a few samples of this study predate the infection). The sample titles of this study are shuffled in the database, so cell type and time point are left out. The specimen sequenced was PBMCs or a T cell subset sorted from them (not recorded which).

The nucleotides are TGCGCCAGCAGCTTGGCCTTCTCCAGGCTCCAAGAGACCCAGTACTTC. Protein translation: CASSLAFSRLQETQYF. The receptor chain draws on TRBV5-1 and TRBJ2-5; the D segment cannot be called with confidence. The germline V gene provides CDR1 SGHRS and CDR2 YFSETQ. Taken from cysteine to phenylalanine, the CDR3 has 16 residues. Just CDR3 DNA is preserved here, 48 bases in frame from base 1. At the junction V is shortened by 0 bases and J by 1 base, with 13 bases in between.